These 12 T cell receptor beta chains share one sample of origin, sequenced in a study of T cell repertoires in cytomegalovirus infection. Each CDR3 protein gets one entry after TCRdb re-called the reads with MiXCR. This sample has about 110,000 distinct CDR3 sequences, with 9.5% to 13% found just once. No antigen is known for these receptors. The specimen sequenced was PBMCs, sequenced either directly or after in vitro stimulation (not recorded which). The receptors stem from a human donor in good health (CMV status not recorded). Some clones in this sample may be carry-over from other donors' samples.

This clonotype has only a few counts. The chain employs TRBV4-1 and TRBJ2-7, with D perhaps TRBD2 (6 bases). The CDR3 contains 14 residues. V dropped 4 bases and J dropped 5 bases, with 15 bases sitting between them. Germline lookup yields CDR1 MGHRA and CDR2 YSYEKL. The CDR3 is CASSRLGSLHEQYF. DNA for the CDR3: TGCGCCAGCAGCCGACTAGGGTCCCTCCACGAGCAGTACTTC.

This clonotype was picked up a small number of times. This chain connects TRBV5-6 to TRBJ1-2; D ambiguous. The ends were cut back, 1 base at V and 7 bases at J, with 14 bases in the middle. Germline assignment: CDR1 SGHDT and CDR2 YYEEEE. This CDR3 has 14 residues. The CDR3, as DNA: TGTGCCAGCAGCTTGCCGGCAGCTCAAGGTGGCTACACCTTC. It codes for CASSLPAAQGGYTF.

This clonotype was counted many times. The rearrangement links TRBV7-9 to TRBJ2-6; no reliable D call. The CDR3 has 15 amino acids. Germline V CDR1 and CDR2: SEHNR, FQNEAQ (reference sequence). Between the trimmed V and J ends, which lost 2 bases and 4 bases, there was a span of 9 bases. In DNA, the CDR3 is TGTGCCAGCAGCTTAAAGGCTTTGGGGGCCAACGTCCTGACTTTC. Its translation is CASSLKALGANVLTF. Full variable domain (remainder filled in from reference TRBV7-9 and TRBJ2-6): DTGVSQNPRHKITKRGQNVTFRCDPISEHNRLYWYRQTLGQGPEFLTYFQNEAQLEKSRLLSDRFSAERPKGSFSTLEIQRTEQGDSAMYLCASSLKALGANVLTFGAGSRLTVL.

This clonotype appeared many times. The J gene is TRBJ1-2, the V gene TRBV3-1, with no clear D. Germline lookup yields CDR1 LGHDT and CDR2 YNNKEL (reference sequence). This CDR3 has 14 amino acids. V was pared by 2 bases and J by 8 bases, with 15 bases between. This CDR3 is CASSQSIPTRGYTF. CDR3 coding DNA: TGTGCCAGCAGCCAATCCATCCCGACGAGGGGCTACACCTTC. Combining the CDR3 with reference TRBV3-1 and TRBJ1-2 gives the whole variable domain DTAVSQTPKYLVTQMGNDKSIKCEQNLGHDTMYWYKQDSKKFLKIMFSYNNKELIINETVPNRFSPKSPDKAHLNLHINSLELGDSAVYFCASSQSIPTRGYTFGSGTRLTVV.

Only a few counts were recorded for this clonotype. V and J are TRBV6-5 and TRBJ1-4; TRBD1 matches at 7 bases. There are 14 residues in the CDR3. The germline V gene encodes CDR1 MNHEY and CDR2 SVGAGI. V trimming: 6 bases; J trimming: 3 bases; junction bases outside the gene matches: 4. The CDR3 nucleotides read TGTGCCAGCAGCCGGACAGGTTCTAATGAAAAACTGTTTTTT. This sequence encodes CASSRTGSNEKLFF.

This clonotype was seen more than once but under ten times. The chain joins TRBV6-4 to TRBJ2-1, with 8 bases aligning to TRBD2. Germline trimming cut 0 bases from V and 0 bases from J; bases unmatched to any gene: 10. The CDR3 spans 19 residues. Per germline, CDR1 MRHNA and CDR2 SNTAGT. The CDR3 sequence is CASSDSWTSTRSSYNEQFF. As DNA, the CDR3 is TGTGCCAGCAGTGACTCGTGGACTAGCACCAGAAGCTCCTACAATGAGCAGTTCTTC.

This chain connects TRBV7-4 to TRBJ1-4; 10 bases are shared with TRBD1. The trim removed 3 bases at V and 3 bases at J, leaving 4 bases unmatched. Germline V CDR1 and CDR2: SGHVT, SQSDAQ. The CDR3 extends over 16 amino acids. The CDR3 sequence: CASSLGDRGANEKLFF. The DNA for the CDR3 is TGTGCCAGCAGCTTGGGGGACAGGGGTGCTAATGAAAAACTGTTTTTT.

This clonotype was observed many times. The rearrangement links TRBV7-2 to TRBJ2-2; maybe TRBD2 (6 bases). V was trimmed by 3 bases and J by 5 bases, leaving 13 bases between them. The CDR3 is 15 residues long. CDR1 and CDR2 from the germline V gene are SGHTA and FQGNSA. The CDR3, as DNA: TGTGCCAGCAGCTTTGGGCGGGAAGGGACCGGGGAGCTGTTTTTT. This gives the protein CASSFGREGTGELFF.

This clonotype was counted many times. The V gene is TRBV6-5, the J gene TRBJ2-3; no reliable D call. The CDR3 has 15 amino acids. With 0 bases removed from V and 4 bases from J, the gap between germline ends came to 11 bases. Germline V gene lookup returns CDR1 MNHEY and CDR2 SVGAGI. CDR3 sequence (DNA): TGTGCCAGCAGTTACTCAGGCAGTTACGCAGATACGCAGTATTTT. It codes for CASSYSGSYADTQYF.

This clonotype was seen at least ten times. The V and J genes are TRBV7-2 and TRBJ2-5; 7 bases fit TRBD2. The V and J ends lost 4 bases and 2 bases, in that order; junction bases with no gene match: 13. This CDR3 has 17 residues. Germline V CDR1 and CDR2: SGHTA, FQGNSA. The CDR3 nucleotides are TGTGCCAGCAGCTCCTTCACTTGGGAGGGCATACAAGAGACCCAGTACTTC. This codes for CASSSFTWEGIQETQYF.

The chain is built from TRBV4-1 and TRBJ1-1; D perhaps matches TRBD1 (6 bases). In germline, CDR1 is MGHRA, CDR2 YSYEKL. Trimming left V 4 bases short and J 5 bases short, with 11 bases between. The CDR3 is 13 residues long. The CDR3 is CASSRIRGTEAFF. DNA of the CDR3: TGCGCCAGCAGCCGTATAAGGGGGACTGAAGCTTTCTTT.

The table lists this clonotype with many counts. The V and J genes are TRBV7-9 and TRBJ1-4; 11 positions match TRBD1. V shed 4 bases and J 6 bases; nucleotides not matched to a gene: 7. The CDR3 spans 16 residues. Germline values: CDR1 SEHNR, CDR2 FQNEAQ (reference sequence). In DNA form, the CDR3 reads TGTGCCAGCAGCTACGCCCGGGACAGGGGGTATGAAAAACTGTTTTTT. It is translated as CASSYARDRGYEKLFF.